The clone carrying this T cell receptor (beta chain) was observed a handful of times. Its target is unknown. The study reverse transcribed the entire isolated RNA, so it sequenced expressed TCRB transcripts. Sequenced by immunoSEQ multiplex PCR; TCRdb stores in-frame clones only, minus some. The repertoire holds around 45,000 clones, around 40% seen once, with over 0.1% in the top ten. The data were obtained in a study of beta chain features in type 1 diabetes. Study observations and caveats: There was a moderate but significant shortening of TCRB CDR3s in all four CD4+ subsets of Type 1 diabetes patients.

This clonotype was obtained from a man aged 30 to 39 with type 1 diabetes. Material: stem cell memory CD4+ T cells from blood.

The CDR3 is CASKTDQPQHF. CDR3 bases: TGTGCCAGCAAGACAGATCAGCCCCAGCATTTT. V and J are TRBV6-1 and TRBJ1-5, with TRBD1 as a possible D gene (5 bases). V lost 7 bases, J lost 5 bases, and 6 bases lay in between. The germline V gene has CDR1 MNHNS and CDR2 SASEGT. The CDR3 sequence is 11 residues long.